Shown below are 7 T cell receptor beta chains from a single sample sequenced in a study of blood T cell repertoires in COVID-19. TCRdb's table, derived via immunoSEQ multiplex PCR, lists solely in-frame clones and lacks some. This table has 250,000 to 350,000 clones, nearly 90% appearing once. The material sequenced was PBMCs or T cells enriched from blood (not recorded which). The receptors derive from a woman aged 25 to 45 who had recovered from COVID-19.

CDR3 residues: CASRRGQAYGYTF. As DNA, the CDR3 is TGCGCCAGCAGGCGGGGACAGGCGTATGGCTACACCTTC. This sequence joins TRBV23-1 and TRBJ1-2; 8 nucleotides line up with TRBD1. TRBV23-1 is an ORF, and what it does is uncertain. The CDR3 consists of 13 residues. V trimming: 6 bases; J trimming: 5 bases; junction bases outside the gene matches: 5.

The chain joins TRBV5-4 to TRBJ1-2; 7 nucleotides align to TRBD1. V dropped 1 base and J dropped 8; count of bases not matched to a gene: 11. Germline assignment: CDR1 SGHNT and CDR2 YYREEE (reference sequence). CDR3 size: 15 residues. The CDR3 sequence: CASSLYEGAAGGYTF. Written as DNA, the CDR3 is TGTGCCAGCAGCTTGTACGAGGGGGCGGCAGGCGGCTACACCTTC.

The chain employs TRBV6-1 and TRBJ1-1; D is unclear. The CDR3 is 17 residues long. From germline, CDR1 is MNHNS and CDR2 SASEGT. V dropped 2 bases and J dropped 0 bases, with 16 bases sitting between them. The CDR3 sequence: CASSENVVGLLNTEAFF. The CDR3, as DNA: TGTGCCAGCAGTGAAAATGTGGTTGGACTCCTGAACACTGAAGCTTTCTTT.

This chain joins TRBV6-5 and TRBJ2-2; a weak D match, TRBD2 (6 bases). This CDR3 is built from 15 residues. Between the trimmed V and J ends, which lost 1 base and 8 bases, there was a span of 14 bases. CDR1 is MNHEY and CDR2 is SVGAGI in the germline V gene. The CDR3 protein is CASSYLGGVVGELFF. The CDR3 DNA reads as TGTGCCAGCAGTTACTTGGGGGGAGTGGTAGGGGAGCTGTTTTTT.

The V and J genes are TRBV6-5 and TRBJ1-5; 8 bases agree with TRBD1. This CDR3 comprises 14 residues. V lost 7 bases to trimming and J lost 5 bases; unmatched junction nucleotides: 7. Per the germline V gene, CDR1 is MNHEY and CDR2 is SVGAGI. CDR3 protein: CASITPGGYQPQHF. CDR3 in DNA: TGTGCCAGCATTACTCCAGGGGGCTATCAGCCCCAGCATTTT.

The chain is built from TRBV6-5 and TRBJ2-7, with TRBD1 matching over 11 bases. Germline CDR1 and CDR2: MNHEY and SVGAGI. Trimming took 5 bases from V and 4 from J; bases not matched to a gene: 4. The CDR3 loop spans 14 amino acids. CDR3: CASSPDRGLYEQYF. DNA for the CDR3: TGTGCCAGCAGTCCGGACAGGGGGCTATACGAGCAGTACTTC.

The chain employs TRBV5-4 and TRBJ2-4, with TRBD1 matching 9 bases. CDR1 is SGHNT and CDR2 is YYREEE in the germline V gene (reference sequence). Losses at the gene ends were 4 bases for V and 13 bases for J; bases not matched to a gene: 15. The CDR3 spans 15 residues. In DNA form, the CDR3 reads TGTGCCAGCAGCGATACCGGGACAGGGTCCGGCTCCCAGTACTTC. This sequence encodes CASSDTGTGSGSQYF.